This TCR beta chain was captured by sequencing in a study of T-cell memory formation after mild COVID-19. CDR1 SGHAT and CDR2 FQNNGV come from the germline V gene. The V segment lost 5 bases and the J segment 9 bases; nucleotides outside the gene matches: 7. The CDR3 has 13 amino acids. This clonotype was found a few times. TCRdb called the 5' RACE reads again in MiXCR, with one record for every CDR3 protein. The sample carries some 300,000 distinct CDR3 sequences, approximately 19% recorded once. Sample: PBMCs or a T cell subset sorted from them (not recorded which). This TCR was sampled from a man aged 18 to 29 who had mild COVID-19 (a few samples of this study predate the infection). Cell type and time point are not known. The chain uses TRBV11-2 and TRBJ2-1; 7 nucleotides align to TRBD1. CDR3 sequence reads: CASSPRQGGEQFF. The CDR3 DNA is TGTGCCAGCAGCCCCAGACAGGGCGGTGAGCAGTTCTTC.